The rows below give T cell receptor beta chains drawn from one sample of a study of human T cells and chemical hapten exposure. TCRdb analysed the 5' RACE reads with MiXCR anew, one entry per CDR3 protein. The table includes about 140,000 distinct CDR3 sequences, around 4.1% detected once. The receptors were sampled from a female donor in good health. Both conserved end residues are part of each CDR3. D genes are given only for firm matches. Part of the rows lack a size; the others show once, few, many or a class for expanded clones.

>TRBJ1-5|TRBD1|TRBV29-1|many
TGCAGCGTTGCCGGGACAGGGGGTCAGCCCCAGCATTTT
CSVAGTGGQPQHF
>TRBJ2-5|.|TRBV6-2/TRBV6-3|many
TGTGCCAGCAAACAGGGACAAGAGACCCAGTACTTC
CASKQGQETQYF
>TRBJ2-2|TRBD1|TRBV27|few
TGTGCCAGCAGTTTATCGGTCAGGGACAGGAACACCGGGGAGCTGTTTTTT
CASSLSVRDRNTGELFF
>TRBJ2-5|.|TRBV6-5|many
TGTGCCAGCAGTTACTCGAAAGCCCAAGAGACCCAGTACTTC
CASSYSKAQETQYF
>TRBJ2-1|TRBD2|TRBV7-2|.
TGTGCCAGCAGCTATAGAGCGGGGGACAATGAGCAGTTCTTC
CASSYRAGDNEQFF
>TRBJ1-5|.|TRBV19|few
TGTGCCAGTAGTCCCCCGGTGGGGACCCGTCAGCCCCAGCATTTT
CASSPPVGTRQPQHF
>TRBJ1-4|.|TRBV5-1|many
TGCGCCAGCAGCTTGGTGCCGGCGACCTCAACTAATGAAAAACTGTTTTTT
CASSLVPATSTNEKLFF
>TRBJ2-7|TRBD1|TRBV7-2|many
TGTGCCAGCAGCTTAGTTGAGGGACAGGGCTATTTCGAGCAGTACTTC
CASSLVEGQGYFEQYF
>TRBJ1-2|.|TRBV7-3|many
TGTGCCAGCAGCCCTGGCTGGGGGGATGGCTACACCTTC
CASSPGWGDGYTF
>TRBJ2-1|TRBD2|TRBV12-3/TRBV12-4|many
TGTGCCAGCAGTTTCGCGGGAGCCTACAATGAGCAGTTCTTC
CASSFAGAYNEQFF
>TRBJ2-7|TRBD2|TRBV5-1|many
TGCGCCAGCAGCTTTCAAGCGGGGGGGTCCTACGAGCAGTACTTC
CASSFQAGGSYEQYF
>TRBJ2-6|.|TRBV6-1|many
TGTGCCAGCAGTGAAGCATCGGTTTATAGCCCCCCTGGGGCCAACGTCCTGACTTTC
CASSEASVYSPPGANVLTF
>TRBJ1-3|.|TRBV7-9|many
TGTGCCAGCAGCTTAAACGGGGCAGCTGGAAACACCATATATTTT
CASSLNGAAGNTIYF
>TRBJ1-5|.|TRBV4-2|.
TGTGCCAGCAGCCAAGTTGGCAGGTGGGGACAGCCCCAGCATTTT
CASSQVGRWGQPQHF
>TRBJ1-1|.|TRBV3-1|.
TGTGCCAGCAGCCCCTACGGGGGGGGCACTGAAGCTTTCTTT
CASSPYGGGTEAFF
>TRBJ1-5|.|TRBV5-8|many
TGTGCCAGCAGCCTCCTTGAGGATCAGCCCCAGCATTTT
CASSLLEDQPQHF
>TRBJ2-3|.|TRBV27|many
TGTGCCAGCAGTTTCAAGGGTCCGCGGGGCCCTTATACAGATACGCAGTATTTT
CASSFKGPRGPYTDTQYF
>TRBJ2-7|TRBD1|TRBV29-1|many
TGCAGCGCCGCAGGCCGGACAGGGAGTCTTCCCTACGAGCAGTACTTC
CSAAGRTGSLPYEQYF
>TRBJ1-5|.|TRBV6-6|many
TGTGCCAGCAGTTACGGTCACGGGAGCAATCAGCCCCAGCATTTT
CASSYGHGSNQPQHF
>TRBJ2-3|TRBD2|TRBV20-1|few
TGCAGTGCCCCCCGGGCTAGCGGTCGCACAGATACGCAGTATTTT
CSAPRASGRTDTQYF
>TRBJ2-3|.|TRBV5-1|many
TGCGCCAGCAGCTTGGACCGCACAGATACGCAGTATTTT
CASSLDRTDTQYF
>TRBJ1-5|.|TRBV30|many
TGTGCCTGGACCGGCAACCTGAATCAGCCCCAGCATTTT
CAWTGNLNQPQHF
>TRBJ2-6|TRBD1|TRBV3-1|many
TGTGCCAGCAGCCTGGACAGGGGTTACTCTGGGGCCAACGTCCTGACTTTC
CASSLDRGYSGANVLTF
>TRBJ1-1|.|TRBV5-4|few
TGTGCCAGCAGCTTGGGAACCAATTTAGGCACTGAAGCTTTCTTT
CASSLGTNLGTEAFF
>TRBJ1-2|TRBD1|TRBV20-1|many
TGCAGTGCAGACAGCGACAGGGCAACAATGGGTGGCTACACCTTC
CSADSDRATMGGYTF
>TRBJ1-5|.|TRBV5-1|many
TGCGCCAGCAGCTTGGACGGGGGGCGCGGTCAGCCCCAGCATTTT
CASSLDGGRGQPQHF
>TRBJ2-3|.|TRBV29-1|many
TGCAGCGTTGATAGGGCAGATACGCAGTATTTT
CSVDRADTQYF
>TRBJ1-1|.|TRBV29-1|.
TGCAGCGTTGGAGGTCCGGGAAGACGCACTGAAGCTTTCTTT
CSVGGPGRRTEAFF
>TRBJ2-3|TRBD1|TRBV15|many
TGTGCCACCAGCAGAGATGAGGGTCTGAGACAGGGGTTTTCCGATACGCAGTATTTT
CATSRDEGLRQGFSDTQYF
>TRBJ2-3|.|TRBV6-4|few
TGTGCCAGCAGTGTCATGGGCGGGACCACAGATACGCAGTATTTT
CASSVMGGTTDTQYF
>TRBJ2-7|.|TRBV11-1|many
TGTGCCAGCAGTTACATAGGCGGTAAGGAGCAGTACTTC
CASSYIGGKEQYF
>TRBJ2-2|.|TRBV12-3/TRBV12-4|many
TGTGCCAGCAGTTTGCTTGGGAACACCGGGGAGCTGTTTTTT
CASSLLGNTGELFF
>TRBJ2-1|TRBD2|TRBV20-1|many
TGCAGTCTTGGGGAAGAACTAGCGGCCTCCTACAATGAGCAGTTCTTC
CSLGEELAASYNEQFF
>TRBJ2-7|.|TRBV12-3/TRBV12-4|many
TGTGCCAGCAGTTATAGGGCAGGTCCGGCCTACGAGCAGTACTTC
CASSYRAGPAYEQYF
>TRBJ1-1|.|TRBV5-5|many
TGTGCCAGCAGCGGAGGAATCAGGGTTACTGAAGCTTTCTTT
CASSGGIRVTEAFF
>TRBJ1-6|TRBD1|TRBV20-1|many
TGCAGTGCTTTCACGGGACAGGGGAATTCACCCCTCCACTTT
CSAFTGQGNSPLHF
>TRBJ2-1|.|TRBV12-3/TRBV12-4|many
TGTGCCAGCAGTTTGGTAAGAGAGCAGTTCTTC
CASSLVREQFF
>TRBJ1-1|.|TRBV5-5|.
TGTGCCAGCAGCTTAATTTCAGGGGTCGGGGCCTTTATGAACACTGAAGCTTTCTTT
CASSLISGVGAFMNTEAFF
>TRBJ2-7|TRBD1|TRBV27|.
TGTGCCAGCAGCACGACAGGGGGCGGGCAGTACTTC
CASSTTGGGQYF
>TRBJ1-4|.|TRBV5-6|many
TGTGCCAGCAGCTTGGACCCTTACAGGGAAACTAATGAAAAACTGTTTTTT
CASSLDPYRETNEKLFF
>TRBJ2-5|TRBD1|TRBV6-6|many
TGTGCCAGCAGCACAGGGGGCTCGGAGACCCAGTACTTC
CASSTGGSETQYF
>TRBJ2-1|.|TRBV29-1|few
TGCAGCGTTGAAGGGTCAGGGCGGAATGAGCAGTTCTTC
CSVEGSGRNEQFF